One and the same sample provided the 30 T cell receptor beta chains below, sequenced in a study of blood T cell repertoires in COVID-19. This table comes from immunoSEQ multiplex PCR, and its TCRdb copy is limited to in-frame clones, with some not included. This sample yields roughly 170,000 clones, of which approximately 84% are seen a single time; approximately 12% belongs to the top ten. The sequencing sample was made of PBMCs or T cells enriched from blood (not recorded which). The receptor set was obtained from a man aged 50 or older who had recovered from COVID-19.

This chain links TRBV6-5 with TRBJ1-4; no clear D. In germline, CDR1 is MNHEY, CDR2 SVGAGI. The CDR3 extends over 16 amino acids. V was clipped by 0 bases and J by 8 bases, with 16 bases between them. The DNA of the CDR3 is TGTGCCAGCAGTTACTCTTCCACGCTTAACCGGGAAAAACTGTTTTTT. Translating it yields CASSYSSTLNREKLFF.

This clone was seen more than once but under ten times. V is TRBV4-3 and J is TRBJ1-6, with a possible D match to TRBD1 (5 bases). Germline CDR1 is LGHNA and CDR2 is YSLEER. Trimming removed 0 bases from V and 8 bases from J, with 11 bases in between. The CDR3 is 15 residues long. Here the CDR3 DNA reads TGCGCCAGCAGCCAAGATTGGCAGGGCGATTCACCCCTCCACTTT. Translating gives CASSQDWQGDSPLHF.

The gene calls are TRBV6-2 or TRBV6-3 and TRBJ1-5; 9 bases agree with TRBD1. After removal of 4 bases from V and 7 bases from J, the junction contained 8 bases not matched to a gene. CDR1 is MNHEY, CDR2 SVGEGT, per germline. The CDR3 extends over 15 amino acids. CDR3 residues: CASSSPTGGYQPQHF. Here the CDR3 DNA reads TGTGCCAGCAGTTCCCCGACAGGGGGTTACCAGCCCCAGCATTTT.

The V and J genes are TRBV6-1 and TRBJ1-4; the D gene is possibly TRBD1 (6 bases). The CDR3 is made up of 16 amino acids. The germline V and J ends were trimmed by 3 bases and 8 bases, with 19 bases remaining between them. Germline V gene lookup returns CDR1 MNHNS and CDR2 SASEGT. The CDR3 sequence is CASSDLPGGAREKLFF. Written as DNA, the CDR3 is TGTGCCAGCAGTGACCTGCCTGGGGGGGCCAGAGAAAAACTGTTTTTT.

The chain couples TRBV7-2 to TRBJ2-1, with D hard to call. Germline V gene data show CDR1 as SGHTA and CDR2 as FQGNSA. The V gene lost 1 base and the J gene lost 15 bases, with 13 bases spanning the gap. The length of the CDR3 is 12 residues. The CDR3 loop reads CASSLDSPNPFF. The CDR3 DNA follows: TGTGCCAGCAGCTTAGACAGCCCAAACCCGTTCTTC. Looking up the rest from reference TRBV7-2 and TRBJ2-1 gives the full variable domain: GAGVSQSPSNKVTEKGKDVELRCDPISGHTALYWYRQSLGQGLEFLIYFQGNSAPDKSGLPSDRFSAERTGGSVSTLTIQRTQQEDSAVYLCASSLDSPNPFFGPGTRLTVL.

This clone was detected a few times. The rearrangement joins TRBV19 to TRBJ2-7; 10 nucleotides align to TRBD1. V was clipped by 9 bases and J by 5 bases; unmatched bases: 7. The CDR3 is 13 amino acids. The germline V gene has CDR1 LNHDA and CDR2 SQIVND (reference sequence). Here the CDR3 DNA reads TGTGCCAGCAGGGACAGGGGTTCAAACGAGCAGTACTTC. As protein: CASRDRGSNEQYF.

This chain connects TRBV4-1 to TRBJ1-5; D is undetermined. V was pared by 4 bases and J by 3 bases, with 16 bases between. CDR1 and CDR2 (germline): MGHRA, YSYEKL. The CDR3 spans 16 residues. CDR3 in amino acids: CASSRSPTETNQPQHF. CDR3 bases: TGCGCCAGCAGCCGATCACCAACAGAGACCAATCAGCCCCAGCATTTT.

The V and J genes are TRBV4-3 and TRBJ1-2; no clear D gene. CDR1 is LGHNA, CDR2 YSLEER, per germline. This CDR3 comprises 14 residues. Deletions cut 0 bases from V and 7 bases from J, with 12 bases between. This CDR3 is CASSQEAMGPGYTF. For the CDR3, the DNA is TGCGCCAGCAGCCAAGAAGCAATGGGCCCTGGCTACACCTTC.

The chain uses TRBV4-1 and TRBJ2-3; 7 bases agree with TRBD1. The ends lost 1 base at V and 3 bases at J; junction bases unmatched: 7. This CDR3 has 16 amino acids. The germline V gene encodes CDR1 MGHRA and CDR2 YSYEKL. The chain's CDR3 is CASSQVPGQTTDTQYF. CDR3 bases: TGCGCCAGCAGCCAAGTTCCGGGACAGACGACAGATACGCAGTATTTT.

The V gene is TRBV28, the J gene TRBJ2-3, with TRBD2 matching 7 bases. Germline V gives CDR1 MDHEN, CDR2 SYDVKM. Trimming removed 8 bases from V and 3 bases from J; junction bases left unmatched: 5. The CDR3 totals 13 residues. Here the CDR3 DNA reads TGTGCCAGCGGCGCGGGGGTGACAGATACGCAGTATTTT. This codes for CASGAGVTDTQYF.

The chain uses TRBV19 and TRBJ1-2, with 9 positions matching TRBD1. CDR1 LNHDA and CDR2 SQIVND come from the germline V gene (reference sequence). V lost 3 bases, J lost 7 bases, and 12 bases stayed unmatched. CDR3 size: 16 residues. CDR3 sequence reads: CASSIVSGQGTGGYTF. Here the CDR3 DNA reads TGTGCCAGTAGTATCGTTTCCGGACAGGGGACTGGTGGCTACACCTTC.

The gene calls are TRBV11-2 and TRBJ2-5, with D perhaps TRBD1 (5 bases). The CDR3 runs to 14 residues. Germline lookup yields CDR1 SGHAT and CDR2 FQNNGV. The V end lost 1 base, the J end lost 2 bases, and 8 bases lay between the germline ends. CDR3 sequence: CASSLGPGQETQYF. CDR3 DNA: TGTGCCAGCAGCTTAGGGCCAGGGCAAGAGACCCAGTACTTC. The whole variable domain, filled in from reference TRBV11-2 and TRBJ2-5, reads EAGVAQSPRYKIIEKRQSVAFWCNPISGHATLYWYQQILGQGPKLLIQFQNNGVVDDSQLPKDRFSAERLKGVDSTLKIQPAKLEDSAVYLCASSLGPGQETQYFGPGTRLLVL.

The CDR3 DNA is TGTGCCAGCAATTTACAGGGATGGTCCGGGGAGCTGTTTTTT. This encodes CASNLQGWSGELFF. The rearrangement links TRBV11-2 to TRBJ2-2; D may be TRBD1 (6 bases). V was trimmed by 7 bases and J by 6 bases, leaving 15 bases between them. This CDR3 comprises 14 residues. Germline assignment: CDR1 SGHAT and CDR2 FQNNGV. Full variable domain (rest looked up from reference TRBV11-2 and TRBJ2-2): EAGVAQSPRYKIIEKRQSVAFWCNPISGHATLYWYQQILGQGPKLLIQFQNNGVVDDSQLPKDRFSAERLKGVDSTLKIQPAKLEDSAVYLCASNLQGWSGELFFGEGSRLTVL.

V and J are TRBV5-1 and TRBJ1-6, with 7 bases matching TRBD1. CDR1 and CDR2 (germline): SGHRS, YFSETQ. Trimming took 3 bases from V and 10 from J; bases not matched to a gene: 7. This CDR3 contains 14 residues. The CDR3 sequence: CASSSTGDRSPLHF. The CDR3 DNA sequence: TGCGCCAGCAGCTCAACAGGGGATAGGTCACCCCTCCACTTT.

The chain has TRBV6-1 and TRBJ2-7, with TRBD2 as a possible D gene (6 bases). CDR3 length: 15 amino acids. Trimming removed 3 bases at V and 2 bases at J, with 14 bases between. CDR1 is MNHNS, CDR2 SASEGT, per germline. In DNA form, the CDR3 reads TGTGCCAGCAGTGACGGCCCGGGAGACGCCTACGAGCAGTACTTC. Translating gives CASSDGPGDAYEQYF.

The rearrangement links TRBV4-2 to TRBJ1-2; 8 positions match TRBD1. V lost 3 bases and J lost 2; bases outside the gene matches: 11. The germline V gene encodes CDR1 LGHNA and CDR2 YNFKEQ. The CDR3 runs to 17 residues. CDR3 nucleotide sequence: TGTGCCAGCAGCCAGAGGGGGACAGGAGTCTTAAACTATGGCTACACCTTC. Its protein product is CASSQRGTGVLNYGYTF.

The rearrangement uses TRBV19 and TRBJ1-2, with 7 bases lining up with TRBD1. J gave up 7 bases and V 8 bases, and 4 bases lay outside the gene matches. The CDR3 totals 11 residues. CDR1 LNHDA and CDR2 SQIVND come from the germline V gene (reference sequence). CDR3 nucleotide sequence: TGTGCCAGTCGGGCAGGGGGTGGCTACACCTTC. This translates into CASRAGGGYTF. The full variable domain, its missing parts supplied by reference TRBV19 and TRBJ1-2, is DGGITQSPKYLFRKEGQNVTLSCEQNLNHDAMYWYRQDPGQGLRLIYYSQIVNDFQKGDIAEGYSVSREKKESFPLTVTSAQKNPTAFYLCASRAGGGYTFGSGTRLTVV.

V is TRBV27 and J is TRBJ2-3; 11 bases fit TRBD2. Germline V gene sequence: CDR1 MNHEY, CDR2 SMNVEV (reference sequence). The CDR3 has 14 residues. The junction had 5 bases not matched to a gene; V was cut back by 3 bases and J by 9 bases. The chain's CDR3 is CASSFSGGASTQYF. CDR3 in DNA: TGTGCCAGCAGTTTTAGCGGGGGGGCCTCAACGCAGTATTTT.

V usage is TRBV2 and J usage is TRBJ1-3; the match to TRBD1 covers 7 bases. V was pared by 6 bases and J by 4 bases, with 6 bases of the junction left unmatched. There are 14 residues in the CDR3. Germline V gives CDR1 SNHLY, CDR2 FYNNEI. CDR3 loop: CASRSQGLGNTIYF. The CDR3 DNA reads as TGTGCCAGCAGGTCACAGGGGTTGGGAAACACCATATATTTT.

The chain uses TRBV9 and TRBJ2-5, with 8 nucleotides matching TRBD2. Trimming at V came to 3 bases and at J to 5 bases, leaving 18 bases not matched to a gene. CDR1 and CDR2 (germline): SGDLS, YYNGEE. The CDR3 has 18 residues. The CDR3 DNA reads as TGTGCCAGCAGCGGGATCCCCGGGACTAGTGGGGCGGGGGAGACCCAGTACTTC. Protein: CASSGIPGTSGAGETQYF.

The V gene is TRBV7-3, the J gene TRBJ2-1; 7 bases match TRBD1. Losses at the gene ends were 2 bases for V and 8 bases for J; bases not matched to a gene: 15. The CDR3 is 17 residues long. Germline V lookup: CDR1 SGHTA, CDR2 FQGTGA. In DNA, the CDR3 is TGTGCCAGCAGCTTAGTGGGTCGACAGGGATGGGGTGATGAGCAGTTCTTC. This encodes CASSLVGRQGWGDEQFF.

The rearrangement uses TRBV2 and TRBJ1-5, with D possibly matching TRBD1 (6 bases). The CDR3 is 13 amino acids. Germline CDR1 and CDR2: SNHLY and FYNNEI. V was clipped by 6 bases and J by 4 bases, with 10 bases between them. DNA for the CDR3: TGTGCCAGCAGGAAACAGGGTAATCAGCCCCAGCATTTT. Residues: CASRKQGNQPQHF.

In this sample, this clone turned up a few times. The genes are TRBV7-6 and TRBJ1-1, with 8 bases that match TRBD1. The germline gives CDR1 SGHVS, CDR2 FNYEAQ. The CDR3 runs 15 residues. J gave up 1 base and V 2 bases, and 3 bases lay outside the gene matches. The CDR3 loop is CASSLQGARNTEAFF. The CDR3 DNA reads TGTGCCAGCAGCTTACAGGGGGCGCGGAACACTGAAGCTTTCTTT.

The rearrangement links TRBV6-2 or TRBV6-3 to TRBJ1-1, with D possibly being TRBD1 (6 bases). The CDR3 covers 16 residues. Between the trimmed V and J ends, which lost 5 bases and 0 bases, there was a span of 16 bases. Germline CDR1 MNHEY, CDR2 SVGEGT. The CDR3 is CASSPGGGRMNTEAFF. DNA of the CDR3: TGTGCCAGCAGTCCCGGGGGGGGGCGAATGAACACTGAAGCTTTCTTT.

The chain has TRBV7-9 and TRBJ2-2; perhaps TRBD2 as D (5 bases). This CDR3 comprises 16 residues. Germline CDR1 and CDR2: SEHNR and FQNEAQ (reference sequence). Trimming took 7 bases from V and 5 from J, leaving 20 bases between them. The CDR3 DNA reads TGTGCCAGCAACCGAGGAAGGGAGATTGGGACCGGGGAGCTGTTTTTT. Amino acid sequence: CASNRGREIGTGELFF.

V gene TRBV21-1 combines with J gene TRBJ2-3; the table names TRBD2, a call not compared with the DNA. TRBV21-1 is tagged as a pseudogene. The CDR3 is 16 amino acids. CDR3 sequence reads: CASRFFVAVMQDTQYF. The CDR3, as DNA: TGTGCCAGCAGATTTTTTGTAGCAGTCATGCAAGATACGCAGTATTTT.

J is TRBJ2-3 and V is TRBV28; D might be TRBD1 (7 bases). The CDR3 loop spans 19 amino acids. V lost 5 bases, J lost 0 bases, and 24 bases lay in between. The germline CDR1 and CDR2 sequences are MDHEN and SYDVKM. CDR3 nucleotide sequence: TGTGCCAGCAGTACCCCCCCAGGGGGGCCTTTTGGAAGCACAGATACGCAGTATTTT. It specifies CASSTPPGGPFGSTDTQYF.

The rearrangement links TRBV6-2 or TRBV6-3 to TRBJ2-6; 8 positions agree with TRBD1. The V gene end was trimmed by 5 bases and the J gene end by 1 base; junction bases not matched to a gene: 1. The CDR3 has 15 residues. CDR1 and CDR2 (germline): MNHEY, SVGEGT. The CDR3 here is CASSGQGSGANVLTF. Written as DNA, the CDR3 is TGTGCCAGCAGTGGACAGGGTTCTGGGGCCAACGTCCTGACTTTC.

The chain uses TRBV11-1 and TRBJ1-2; TRBD1 is a possible D gene (5 bases). V lost 0 bases and J 5 bases, leaving 13 bases between the germline ends. The length of the CDR3 is 15 residues. From germline, CDR1 is SGHAT and CDR2 FQDESV (reference sequence). CDR3 bases: TGTGCCAGCAGCTTAGCAGGGAGTCGGGGGTATGGCTACACCTTC. Protein sequence: CASSLAGSRGYGYTF.

The V call is TRBV28, the J call TRBJ1-2, with 8 bases identical to TRBD1. The junction had 12 bases not matched to a gene; V was cut back by 9 bases and J by 0 bases. The CDR3 has 16 amino acids. The germline V gene encodes CDR1 MDHEN and CDR2 SYDVKM. CDR3 DNA sequence: TGTGCCAGTCGAGCCGCGGACAGGGCAGCTAACTATGGCTACACCTTC. As protein: CASRAADRAANYGYTF.